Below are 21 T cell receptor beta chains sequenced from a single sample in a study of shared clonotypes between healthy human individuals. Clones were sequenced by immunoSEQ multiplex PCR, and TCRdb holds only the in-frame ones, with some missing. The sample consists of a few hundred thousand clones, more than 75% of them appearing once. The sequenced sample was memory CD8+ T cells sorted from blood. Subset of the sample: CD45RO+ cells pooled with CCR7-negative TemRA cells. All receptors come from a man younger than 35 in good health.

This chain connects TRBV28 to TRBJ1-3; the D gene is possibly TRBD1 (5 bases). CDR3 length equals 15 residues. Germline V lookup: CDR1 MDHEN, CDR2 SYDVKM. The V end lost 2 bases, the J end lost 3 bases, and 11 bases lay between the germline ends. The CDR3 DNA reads TGTGCCAGCAGTTTAGCAGGGTATGGTGGAAACACCATATATTTT. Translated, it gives CASSLAGYGGNTIYF. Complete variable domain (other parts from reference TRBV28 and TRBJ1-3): DVKVTQSSRYLVKRTGEKVFLECVQDMDHENMFWYRQDPGLGLRLIYFSYDVKMKEKGDIPEGYSVSREKKERFSLILESASTNQTSMYLCASSLAGYGGNTIYFGEGSWLTVV.

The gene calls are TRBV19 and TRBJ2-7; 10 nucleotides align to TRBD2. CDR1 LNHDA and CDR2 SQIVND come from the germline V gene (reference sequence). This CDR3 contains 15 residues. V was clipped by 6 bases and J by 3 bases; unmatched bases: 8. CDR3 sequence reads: CASSQLAGSNYEQYF. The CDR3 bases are TGTGCCAGTAGCCAACTAGCGGGGTCGAACTACGAGCAGTACTTC. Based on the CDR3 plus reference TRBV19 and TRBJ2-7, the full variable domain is DGGITQSPKYLFRKEGQNVTLSCEQNLNHDAMYWYRQDPGQGLRLIYYSQIVNDFQKGDIAEGYSVSREKKESFPLTVTSAQKNPTAFYLCASSQLAGSNYEQYFGPGTRLTVT.

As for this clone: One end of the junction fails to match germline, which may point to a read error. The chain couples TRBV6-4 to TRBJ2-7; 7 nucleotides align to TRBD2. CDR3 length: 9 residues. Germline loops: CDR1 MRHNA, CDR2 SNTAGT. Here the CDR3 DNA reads TGTGCCAGTCGACTAGCAGTTGGGTTC. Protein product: CASRLAVGF.

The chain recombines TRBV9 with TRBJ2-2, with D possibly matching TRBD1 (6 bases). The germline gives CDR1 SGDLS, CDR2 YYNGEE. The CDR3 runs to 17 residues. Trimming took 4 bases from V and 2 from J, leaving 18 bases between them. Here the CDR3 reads CASSFISGTPNTGELFF. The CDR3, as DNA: TGTGCCAGCAGCTTTATCTCCGGGACACCAAACACCGGGGAGCTGTTTTTT.

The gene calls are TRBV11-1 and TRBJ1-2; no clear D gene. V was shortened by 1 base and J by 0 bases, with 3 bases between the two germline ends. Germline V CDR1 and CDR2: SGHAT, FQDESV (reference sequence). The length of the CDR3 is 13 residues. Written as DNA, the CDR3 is TGTGCCAGCAGCTTAGGAGCTAACTATGGCTACACCTTC. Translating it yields CASSLGANYGYTF.

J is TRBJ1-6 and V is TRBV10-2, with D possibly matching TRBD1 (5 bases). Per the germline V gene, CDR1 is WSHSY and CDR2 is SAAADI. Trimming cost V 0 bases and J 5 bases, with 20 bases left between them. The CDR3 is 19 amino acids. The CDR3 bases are TGCGCCAGCAGTGAGTCCTGGAGGTTAAGGGGCTCGAATAATTCACCCCTCCACTTT. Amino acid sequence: CASSESWRLRGSNNSPLHF.

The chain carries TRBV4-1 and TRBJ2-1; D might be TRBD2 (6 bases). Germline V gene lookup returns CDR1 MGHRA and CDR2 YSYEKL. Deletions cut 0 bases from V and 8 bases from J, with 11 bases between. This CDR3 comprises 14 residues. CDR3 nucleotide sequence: TGCGCCAGCAGCCAAGACGCCCCGGGGGATGAGCAGTTCTTC. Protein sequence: CASSQDAPGDEQFF.

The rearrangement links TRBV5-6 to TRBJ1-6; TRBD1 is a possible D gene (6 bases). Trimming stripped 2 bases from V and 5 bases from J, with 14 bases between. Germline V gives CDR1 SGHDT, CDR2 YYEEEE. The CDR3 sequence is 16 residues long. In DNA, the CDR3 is TGTGCCAGCAGCTTCATGGACAGTAAACATAATTCACCCCTCCACTTT. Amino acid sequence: CASSFMDSKHNSPLHF.

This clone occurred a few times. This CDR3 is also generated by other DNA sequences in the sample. The CDR3 loop reads CASSLGETNEKLFF. The CDR3 region has the DNA TGTGCCAGCAGCTTAGGGGAGACTAATGAAAAACTGTTTTTT. The chain combines TRBV7-6 with TRBJ1-4, with D unresolved. The germline CDR1 and CDR2 sequences are SGHVS and FNYEAQ. The V and J ends lost 1 base and 2 bases respectively, with 5 bases between them. The CDR3 is 14 residues long.

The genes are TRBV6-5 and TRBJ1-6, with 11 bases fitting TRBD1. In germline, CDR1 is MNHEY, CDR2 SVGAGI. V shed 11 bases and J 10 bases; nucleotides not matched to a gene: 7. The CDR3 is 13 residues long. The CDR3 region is CASRTGGRSPLHF. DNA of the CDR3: TGTGCCTCCCGGACAGGGGGCAGATCACCCCTCCACTTT.

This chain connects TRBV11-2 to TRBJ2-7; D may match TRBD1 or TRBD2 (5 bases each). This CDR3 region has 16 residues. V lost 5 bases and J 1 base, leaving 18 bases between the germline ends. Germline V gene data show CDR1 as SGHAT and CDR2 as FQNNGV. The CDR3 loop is CASSLGHGVPSYEQYF. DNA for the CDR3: TGTGCCAGCAGCCTAGGACACGGGGTCCCGTCCTACGAGCAGTACTTC.

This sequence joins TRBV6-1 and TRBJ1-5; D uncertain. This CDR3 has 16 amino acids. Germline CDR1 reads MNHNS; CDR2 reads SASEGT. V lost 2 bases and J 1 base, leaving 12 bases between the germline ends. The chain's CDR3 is CASSELRGPSNQPQHF. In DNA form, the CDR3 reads TGTGCCAGCAGTGAATTAAGAGGGCCGAGCAATCAGCCCCAGCATTTT.

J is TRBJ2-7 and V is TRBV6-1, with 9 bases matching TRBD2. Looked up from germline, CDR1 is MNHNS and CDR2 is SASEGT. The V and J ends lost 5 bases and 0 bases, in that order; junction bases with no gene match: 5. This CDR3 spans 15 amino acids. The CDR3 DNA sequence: TGTGCCAGCAGTAAAACTAGCGGGCGCTCCTACGAGCAGTACTTC. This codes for CASSKTSGRSYEQYF.

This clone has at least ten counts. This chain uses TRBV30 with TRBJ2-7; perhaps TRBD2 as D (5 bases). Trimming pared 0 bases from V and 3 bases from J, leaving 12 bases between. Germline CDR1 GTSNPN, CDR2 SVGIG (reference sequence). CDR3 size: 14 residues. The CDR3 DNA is TGTGCCTGGAGTGTATCGGGGTACAACTACGAGCAGTACTTC. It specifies CAWSVSGYNYEQYF.

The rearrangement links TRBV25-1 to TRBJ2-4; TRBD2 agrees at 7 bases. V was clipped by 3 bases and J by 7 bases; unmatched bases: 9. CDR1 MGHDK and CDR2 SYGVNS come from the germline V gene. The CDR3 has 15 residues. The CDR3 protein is CASSEWREIDNIQYF. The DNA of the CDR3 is TGTGCCAGCAGTGAGTGGCGGGAGATTGACAACATTCAGTACTTC. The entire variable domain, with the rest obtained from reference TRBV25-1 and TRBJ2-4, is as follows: EADIYQTPRYLVIGTGKKITLECSQTMGHDKMYWYQQDPGMELHLIHYSYGVNSTEKGDLSSESTVSRIRTEHFPLTLESARPSHTSQYLCASSEWREIDNIQYFGAGTRLSVL.

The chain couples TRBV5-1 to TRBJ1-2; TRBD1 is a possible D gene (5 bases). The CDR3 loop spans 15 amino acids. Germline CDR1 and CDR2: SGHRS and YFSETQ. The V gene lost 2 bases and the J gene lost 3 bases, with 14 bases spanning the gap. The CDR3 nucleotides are TGCGCCAGCAGCTTACCGACAGACTGGGACTATGGCTACACCTTC. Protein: CASSLPTDWDYGYTF.

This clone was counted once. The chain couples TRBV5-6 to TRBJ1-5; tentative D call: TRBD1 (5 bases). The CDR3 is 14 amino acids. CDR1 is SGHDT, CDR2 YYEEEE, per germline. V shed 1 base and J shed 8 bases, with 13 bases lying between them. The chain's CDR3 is CASSLWGTGEPQHF. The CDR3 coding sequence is TGTGCCAGCAGCTTGTGGGGGACCGGAGAGCCCCAGCATTTT.

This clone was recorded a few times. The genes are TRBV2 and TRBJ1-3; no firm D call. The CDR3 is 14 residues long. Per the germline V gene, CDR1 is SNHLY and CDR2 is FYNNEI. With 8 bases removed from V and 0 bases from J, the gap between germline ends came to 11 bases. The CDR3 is CASAAGLSGNTIYF. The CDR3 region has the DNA TGTGCCAGCGCTGCGGGCCTCTCTGGAAACACCATATATTTT.

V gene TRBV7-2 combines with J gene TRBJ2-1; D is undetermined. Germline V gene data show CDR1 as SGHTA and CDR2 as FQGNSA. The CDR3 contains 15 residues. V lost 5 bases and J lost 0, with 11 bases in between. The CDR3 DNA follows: TGTGCCAGCAGCCCCTGGGTATTCTCCTACAATGAGCAGTTCTTC. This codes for CASSPWVFSYNEQFF. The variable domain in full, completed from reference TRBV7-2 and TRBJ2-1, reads GAGVSQSPSNKVTEKGKDVELRCDPISGHTALYWYRQSLGQGLEFLIYFQGNSAPDKSGLPSDRFSAERTGGSVSTLTIQRTQQEDSAVYLCASSPWVFSYNEQFFGPGTRLTVL.

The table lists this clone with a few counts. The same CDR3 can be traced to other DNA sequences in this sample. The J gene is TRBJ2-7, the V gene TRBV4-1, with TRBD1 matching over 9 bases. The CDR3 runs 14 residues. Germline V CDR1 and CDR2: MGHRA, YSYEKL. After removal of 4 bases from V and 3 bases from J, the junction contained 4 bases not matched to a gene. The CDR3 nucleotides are TGCGCCAGCAGCCCCGGACAGGGGTTCTACGAGCAGTACTTC. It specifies CASSPGQGFYEQYF.

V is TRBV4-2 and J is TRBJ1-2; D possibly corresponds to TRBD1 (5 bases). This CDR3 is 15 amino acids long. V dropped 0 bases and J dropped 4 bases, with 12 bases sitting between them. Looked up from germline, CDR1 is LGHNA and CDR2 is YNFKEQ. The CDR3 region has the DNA TGTGCCAGCAGCCAAGAGGCGGGGGAGAGCTATGGCTACACCTTC. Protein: CASSQEAGESYGYTF.